The 5 T cell receptor beta chains reported below all come from one sample, sequenced in a study of T cells in Graves' hyperthyroidism and ophthalmopathy (dated by TCRdb to about 2019). Receptors were amplified or captured by multiplex PCR. Sequencing was carried out with an Illumina HiSeq 2000. TCR beta CDR3 regions were amplified from RNA transcripts. The first round of RT-PCR for the TCR CDR3 was performed with the HTBI primer set and the Qiagen OneStep RT-PCR kit. TCRdb trimmed public reads at Q25 via fastp, called clones via MiXCR and kept in-frame beta chains. Records with the same CDR3 protein are collapsed into one entry carrying the most frequent genes and DNA. Here the sample has 450,000 to 600,000 distinct CDR3 sequences; less than 20% occur a single time. The top ten constitute over 45% of the sample. Sequencing used blood. The receptor set was obtained from a man aged 35-49 years with Graves' ophthalmopathy.

The chain carries TRBV14 and TRBJ1-5; D is undetermined. V lost 1 base and J 6 bases, leaving 4 bases between the germline ends. CDR3 length equals 12 residues. From germline, CDR1 is SGHDN and CDR2 FVKESK. This CDR3 is CASSQGVQPQHF. The DNA for the CDR3 is TGTGCCAGCAGCCAAGGCGTTCAGCCCCAGCATTTT.

The gene calls are TRBV15 and TRBJ2-7; TRBD2 matches at 11 bases. V was clipped by 8 bases and J by 5 bases; unmatched bases: 8. From germline, CDR1 is LNHNV and CDR2 YYDKDF (reference sequence). There are 14 residues in the CDR3. CDR3 protein: CATGRLAGSHEQYF. In DNA form, the CDR3 reads TGTGCCACCGGTCGACTAGCGGGATCCCACGAGCAGTACTTC. Full variable domain (missing parts from reference TRBV15 and TRBJ2-7): DAMVIQNPRYQVTQFGKPVTLSCSQTLNHNVMYWYQQKSSQAPKLLFHYYDKDFNNEADTPDNFQSRRPNTSFCFLDIRSPGLGDTAMYLCATGRLAGSHEQYFGPGTRLTVT.

The table lists this clonotype with many counts. The V gene is TRBV20-1, the J gene TRBJ1-4; TRBD1 matches at 11 bases. Germline CDR1 DFQATT, CDR2 SNEGSKA (reference sequence). The CDR3 contains 16 residues. Losses at the gene ends were 6 bases for V and 8 bases for J; bases not matched to a gene: 14. The DNA for the CDR3 is TGCAGTGCCACTTCCCCCGGACAGGGGGCTCGGGAAAAACTGTTTTTT. This encodes CSATSPGQGAREKLFF.

There are a few counts of this clonotype. V and J are TRBV20-1 and TRBJ2-1; D gene uncertain. This CDR3 comprises 13 residues. Germline assignment: CDR1 DFQATT and CDR2 SNEGSKA (reference sequence). V was shortened by 5 bases and J by 4 bases, with 12 bases between the two germline ends. CDR3 sequence reads: CSAYRDMYNEQFF. CDR3 DNA sequence: TGCAGTGCTTACCGTGACATGTACAATGAGCAGTTCTTC.

V usage is TRBV7-3 and J usage is TRBJ2-1; D tentatively reads TRBD1 or TRBD2 (5 bases each). V was pared by 3 bases and J by 9 bases, with 15 bases between. Germline V gene lookup returns CDR1 SGHTA and CDR2 FQGTGA. CDR3 size: 14 residues. The CDR3 region has the DNA TGTGCCAGCAGCTTTAAACCCGGGACCGGTGAGCAGTTCTTC. Its protein is CASSFKPGTGEQFF. The entire variable domain, with the rest obtained from reference TRBV7-3 and TRBJ2-1, is as follows: GAGVSQTPSNKVTEKGKYVELRCDPISGHTALYWYRQSLGQGPEFLIYFQGTGAADDSGLPNDRFFAVRPEGSVSTLKIQRTERGDSAVYLCASSFKPGTGEQFFGPGTRLTVL.